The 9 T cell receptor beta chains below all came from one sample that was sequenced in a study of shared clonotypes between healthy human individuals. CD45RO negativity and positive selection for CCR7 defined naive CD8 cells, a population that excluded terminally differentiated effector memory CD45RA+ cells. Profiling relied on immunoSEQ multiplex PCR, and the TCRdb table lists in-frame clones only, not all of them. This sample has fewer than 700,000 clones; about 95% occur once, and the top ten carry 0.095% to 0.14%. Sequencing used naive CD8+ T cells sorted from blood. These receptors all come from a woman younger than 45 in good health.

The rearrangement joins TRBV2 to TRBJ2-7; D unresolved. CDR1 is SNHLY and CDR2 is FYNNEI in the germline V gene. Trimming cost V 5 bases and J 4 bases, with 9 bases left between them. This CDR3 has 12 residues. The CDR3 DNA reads TGTGCCAGCAGTCCCCTGTGGTACGAGCAGTACTTC. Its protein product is CASSPLWYEQYF. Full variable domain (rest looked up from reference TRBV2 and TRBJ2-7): EPEVTQTPSHQVTQMGQEVILRCVPISNHLYFYWYRQILGQKVEFLVSFYNNEISEKSEIFDDQFSVERPDGSNFTLKIRSTKLEDSAMYFCASSPLWYEQYFGPGTRLTVT.

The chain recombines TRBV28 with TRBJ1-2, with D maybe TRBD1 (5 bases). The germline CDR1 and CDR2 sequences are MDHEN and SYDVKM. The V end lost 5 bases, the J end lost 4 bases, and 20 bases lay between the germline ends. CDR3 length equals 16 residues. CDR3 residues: CASSPLTGHGLYGYTF. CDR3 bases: TGTGCCAGCAGTCCCTTAACCGGACACGGACTCTATGGCTACACCTTC.

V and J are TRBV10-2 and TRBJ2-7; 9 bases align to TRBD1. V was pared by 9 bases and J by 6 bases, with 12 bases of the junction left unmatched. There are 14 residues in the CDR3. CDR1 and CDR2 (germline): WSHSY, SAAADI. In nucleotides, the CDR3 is TGCGCCAGTAACCTACAGGGGGCTGGCGGCGAGCAGTACTTC. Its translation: CASNLQGAGGEQYF.

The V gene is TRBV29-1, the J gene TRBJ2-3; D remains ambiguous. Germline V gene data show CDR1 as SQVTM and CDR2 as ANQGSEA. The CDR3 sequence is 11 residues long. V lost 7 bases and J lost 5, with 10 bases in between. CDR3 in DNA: TGCAGCGGACGTGTGGTAGATACGCAGTATTTT. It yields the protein CSGRVVDTQYF.

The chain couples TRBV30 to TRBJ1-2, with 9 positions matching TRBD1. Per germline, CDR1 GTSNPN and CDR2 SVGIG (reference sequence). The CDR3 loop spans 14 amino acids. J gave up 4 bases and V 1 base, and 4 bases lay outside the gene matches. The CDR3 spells CAWSGQGGTYGYTF. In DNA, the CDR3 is TGTGCCTGGAGTGGACAGGGGGGAACCTATGGCTACACCTTC.

Here the CDR3 reads CATSGYGYTF. The DNA of the CDR3 is TGTGCCACCTCGGGCTATGGCTACACCTTC. This chain connects TRBV15 to TRBJ1-2, with unresolved D. Germline CDR1 LNHNV, CDR2 YYDKDF (reference sequence). This CDR3 has 10 residues. Trimming cost V 8 bases and J 4 bases, with 5 bases left between them.

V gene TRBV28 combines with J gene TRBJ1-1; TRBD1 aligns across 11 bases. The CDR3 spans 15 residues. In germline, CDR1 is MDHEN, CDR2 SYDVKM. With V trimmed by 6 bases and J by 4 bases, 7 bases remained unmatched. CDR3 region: CASSHPGTGGTEAFF. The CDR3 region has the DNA TGTGCCAGCAGCCATCCTGGGACAGGGGGCACTGAAGCTTTCTTT. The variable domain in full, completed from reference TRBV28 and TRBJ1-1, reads DVKVTQSSRYLVKRTGEKVFLECVQDMDHENMFWYRQDPGLGLRLIYFSYDVKMKEKGDIPEGYSVSREKKERFSLILESASTNQTSMYLCASSHPGTGGTEAFFGQGTRLTVV.

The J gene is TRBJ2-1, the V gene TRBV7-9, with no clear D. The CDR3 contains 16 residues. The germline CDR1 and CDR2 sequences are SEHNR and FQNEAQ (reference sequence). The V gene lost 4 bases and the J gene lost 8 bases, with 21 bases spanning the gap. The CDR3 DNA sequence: TGTGCCAGCAGCTCCCTCCCGGTGGGTCTGATTCATGAGCAGTTCTTC. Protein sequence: CASSSLPVGLIHEQFF.

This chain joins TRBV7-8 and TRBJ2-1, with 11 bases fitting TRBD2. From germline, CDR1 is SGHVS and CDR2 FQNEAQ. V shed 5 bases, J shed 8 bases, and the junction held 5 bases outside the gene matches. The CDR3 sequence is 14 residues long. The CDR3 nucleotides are TGTGCCAGCAGCGTTAGCGGGAGGGCCGATGAGCAGTTCTTC. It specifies CASSVSGRADEQFF.